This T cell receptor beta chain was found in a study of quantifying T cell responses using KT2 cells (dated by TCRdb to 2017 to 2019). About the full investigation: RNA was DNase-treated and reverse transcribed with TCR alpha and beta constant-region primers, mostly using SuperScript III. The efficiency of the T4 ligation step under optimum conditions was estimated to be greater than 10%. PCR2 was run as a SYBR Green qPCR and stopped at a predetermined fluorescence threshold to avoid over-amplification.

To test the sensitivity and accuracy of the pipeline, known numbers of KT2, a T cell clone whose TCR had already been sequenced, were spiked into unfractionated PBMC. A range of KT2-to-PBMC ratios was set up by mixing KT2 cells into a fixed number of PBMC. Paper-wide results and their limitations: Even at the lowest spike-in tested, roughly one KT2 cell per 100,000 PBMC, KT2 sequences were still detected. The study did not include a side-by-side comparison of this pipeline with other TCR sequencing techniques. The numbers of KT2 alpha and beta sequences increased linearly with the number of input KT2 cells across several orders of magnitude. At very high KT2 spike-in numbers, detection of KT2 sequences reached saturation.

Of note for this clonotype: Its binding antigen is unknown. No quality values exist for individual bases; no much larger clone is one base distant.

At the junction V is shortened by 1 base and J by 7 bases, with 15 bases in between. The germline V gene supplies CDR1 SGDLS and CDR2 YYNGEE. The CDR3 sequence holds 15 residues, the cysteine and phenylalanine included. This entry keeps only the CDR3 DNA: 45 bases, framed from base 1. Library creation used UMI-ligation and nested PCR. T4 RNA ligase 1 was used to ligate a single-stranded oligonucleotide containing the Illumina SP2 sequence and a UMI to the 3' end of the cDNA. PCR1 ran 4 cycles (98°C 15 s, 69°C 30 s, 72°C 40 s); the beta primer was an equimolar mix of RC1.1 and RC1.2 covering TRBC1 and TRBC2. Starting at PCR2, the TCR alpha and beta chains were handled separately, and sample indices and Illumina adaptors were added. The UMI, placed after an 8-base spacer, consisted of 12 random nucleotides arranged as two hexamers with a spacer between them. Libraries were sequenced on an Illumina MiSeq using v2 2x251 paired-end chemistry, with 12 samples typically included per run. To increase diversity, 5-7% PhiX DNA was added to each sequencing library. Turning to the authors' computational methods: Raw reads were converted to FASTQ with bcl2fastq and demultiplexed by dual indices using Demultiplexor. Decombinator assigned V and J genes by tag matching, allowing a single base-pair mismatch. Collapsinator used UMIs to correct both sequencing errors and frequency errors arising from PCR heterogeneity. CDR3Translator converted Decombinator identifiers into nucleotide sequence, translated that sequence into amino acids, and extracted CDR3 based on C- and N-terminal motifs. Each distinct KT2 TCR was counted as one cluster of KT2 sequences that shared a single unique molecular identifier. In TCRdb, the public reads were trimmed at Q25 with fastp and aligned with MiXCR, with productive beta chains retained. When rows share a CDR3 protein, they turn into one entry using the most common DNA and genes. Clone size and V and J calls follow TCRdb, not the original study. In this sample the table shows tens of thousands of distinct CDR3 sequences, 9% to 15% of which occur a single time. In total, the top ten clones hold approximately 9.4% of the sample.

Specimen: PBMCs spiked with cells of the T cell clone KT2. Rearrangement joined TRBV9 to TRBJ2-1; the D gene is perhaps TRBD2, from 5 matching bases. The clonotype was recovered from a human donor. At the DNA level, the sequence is TGTGCCAGCAGCGTAAGCGAGGGCTCCTGGAATGAGCAGTTCTTC. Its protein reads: CASSVSEGSWNEQFF.